The clone carrying this TCR beta chain was seen just once. Antigen: not known. Clones were sequenced by immunoSEQ multiplex PCR, and TCRdb holds only the in-frame ones, with some missing. The sample holds around 20,000 clones, roughly 77% seen once. Germline-derived CDR1 and CDR2 are KGHSH and LQKENI. The V end was cut by 2 bases, the J end by 1 base, with 5 bases between. CDR3 length equals 13 residues. The sample is drawn from a study of OX40 agonist ivuxolimab in advanced cancers. In the study overall: With ivuxolimab, an agonistic anti-OX40 (CD134) antibody, patients were treated. Earlier treatment with anti-PD-1, anti-PD-L1 or anti-CTLA-4 was permitted, and 35% to 40% had received some.

The study, taken as a whole, reports: The mean number of expanded clones was higher in CD8+ T cells than in CD4+. No determination was made of the antigen specificity of the expanded peripheral T cells.

The source material was CD4+ or CD8+ T cells sorted from blood, sampled in a trial of the OX40 agonist ivuxolimab. The V and J genes are TRBV18 and TRBJ2-5; D may correspond to TRBD1 or TRBD2 (5 bases each). The TCR comes from an adult with an advanced solid tumor such as melanoma, head and neck, liver or kidney cancer. The CDR3 sequence: CASSPGGQETQYF. DNA for the CDR3: TGTGCCAGCTCACCAGGGGGCCAAGAGACCCAGTACTTC.